This entry describes one T cell receptor (beta chain). This sample stems from a study of OX40 agonist ivuxolimab in advanced cancers. In the study overall: Subjects had a mean age of roughly 60 years, with a range of 23 to 79; just over 80% were male.

Trimming took 7 bases from V and 7 from J; bases not matched to a gene: 11. The germline CDR1 and CDR2 sequences are SGHTA and FQGNSA. The CDR3 extends over 14 amino acids. Repertoires were generated with immunoSEQ multiplex PCR, while TCRdb's copy carries only in-frame clones and drops some. The sample carries 45,000 to 60,000 clones, about 83% recorded once. The clonotype was recovered from an adult with an advanced solid tumor such as melanoma, head and neck, liver or kidney cancer. The chain employs TRBV7-2 and TRBJ2-7, with 9 bases lining up with TRBD1. Sequenced here: CD4+ or CD8+ T cells sorted from blood, sampled in a trial of the OX40 agonist ivuxolimab. The CDR3: CASTSGTGLGEQYF. For the CDR3, the DNA is TGTGCCAGCACCTCTGGGACAGGGTTGGGTGAGCAGTACTTC.